This T cell receptor (beta chain) was obtained from a study of vaccination effects on CD4 cells after COVID-19. Study-wide background: Samples that were drawn after vaccination came a median of 72 days after the second dose. Overall study results and limits: Within healthy vaccinees, only 1 of 255 vaccine-induced clones displayed cross-reactivity with common cold coronaviruses.

Sequencing was preceded by expansion of antigen-specific CD4+ T cells with viral peptide pools in the ViraFEST assay. Once cultured for 10 days, the cells underwent separation to obtain CD4+ T cells. Each participant was given two doses of one vaccine (BNT162b2 or mRNA-1273). This CDR3 spans 16 amino acids. V dropped 7 bases and J dropped 0 bases, with 18 bases sitting between them. Germline V gene sequence: CDR1 SGHTS, CDR2 YDEGEE. Assay: immunoSEQ multiplex PCR; the TCRdb copy retains only in-frame clones and omits some. The sample records under 40,000 clones, around 80% being singletons. This clone was seen only a few times. Antigen: not known.

The receptor's source is a human donor who received a COVID-19 vaccine. Some clones in this sample may be carry-over from other donors' samples. The chain links TRBV5-8 to TRBJ2-3; D uncertain. Source: CD4+ T cells from PBMCs cultured with HCoV-NL63 spike peptides, taken after COVID-19 vaccination. As DNA, the CDR3 is TGTGCCAGCCCTGCGCGCCCAGGATTAAGCACAGATACGCAGTATTTT. This encodes CASPARPGLSTDTQYF.